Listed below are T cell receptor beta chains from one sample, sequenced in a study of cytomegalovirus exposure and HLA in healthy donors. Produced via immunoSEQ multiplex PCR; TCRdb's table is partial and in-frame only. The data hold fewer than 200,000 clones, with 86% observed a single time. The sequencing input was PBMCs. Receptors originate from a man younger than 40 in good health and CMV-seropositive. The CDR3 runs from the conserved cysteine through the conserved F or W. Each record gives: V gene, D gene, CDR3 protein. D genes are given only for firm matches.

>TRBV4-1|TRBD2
CASSLVAGGDNEQFF
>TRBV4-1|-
CASRGAGDTQYF
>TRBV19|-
CASNPLSGGQPQHF
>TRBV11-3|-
CASSSSQFRGYTF
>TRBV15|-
CATSSVPTYEQYF
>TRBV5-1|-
CASSELATNEKLFF
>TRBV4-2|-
CASSQGLGLGATGELFF
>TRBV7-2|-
CASSRDFTEAFF
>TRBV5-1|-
CASSYGGLLNTEAFF
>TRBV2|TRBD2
CASSEALAGGSYEQYF
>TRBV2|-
CASTMGQRFTDTQYF
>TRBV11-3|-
CASSLDFGETQYF
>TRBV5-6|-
CASTTTVRGSSYNEQFF
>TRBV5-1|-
CASSSGTRTSTDTQYF
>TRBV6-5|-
CASSYALKETQYF
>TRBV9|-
CASSSMWLINEQFF
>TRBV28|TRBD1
CASREFGEASDRGDYGYTF
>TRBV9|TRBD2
CASALAGTNTGELFF
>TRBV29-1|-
CSGVDGEAKNIQYF
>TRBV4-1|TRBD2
CASSPRGGGSNTGELFF
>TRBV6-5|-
CASSYDRTSQSHEQYF
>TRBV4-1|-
CASSQDMAGIVYEQYF
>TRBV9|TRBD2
CASSPPGLAGYNEQFF